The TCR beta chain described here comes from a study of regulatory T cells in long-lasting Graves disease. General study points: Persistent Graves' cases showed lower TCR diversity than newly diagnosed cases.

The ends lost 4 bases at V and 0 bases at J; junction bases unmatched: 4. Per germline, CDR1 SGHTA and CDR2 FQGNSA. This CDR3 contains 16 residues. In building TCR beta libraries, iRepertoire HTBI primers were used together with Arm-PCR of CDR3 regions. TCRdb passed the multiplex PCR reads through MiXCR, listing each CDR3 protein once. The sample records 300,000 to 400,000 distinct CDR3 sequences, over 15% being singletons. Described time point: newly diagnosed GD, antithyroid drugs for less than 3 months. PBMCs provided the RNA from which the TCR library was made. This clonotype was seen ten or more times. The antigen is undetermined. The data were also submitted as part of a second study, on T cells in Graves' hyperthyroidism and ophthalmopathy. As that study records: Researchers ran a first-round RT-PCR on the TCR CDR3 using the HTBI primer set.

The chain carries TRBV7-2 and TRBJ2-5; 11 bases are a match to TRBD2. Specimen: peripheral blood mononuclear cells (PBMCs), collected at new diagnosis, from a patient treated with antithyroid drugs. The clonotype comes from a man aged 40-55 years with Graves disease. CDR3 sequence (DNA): TGTGCCAGCAGCTCCCGACTAGCGGGGTACCAAGAGACCCAGTACTTC. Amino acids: CASSSRLAGYQETQYF.